The clone carrying this T cell receptor beta chain was seen repeatedly, ten times or more. The antigen is unknown. This record belongs to a study of T-cell reconstitution after alpha-beta-depleted transplantation in children. V was pared by 1 base and J by 2 bases, with 14 bases between. This CDR3 contains 16 residues. The germline V gene encodes CDR1 LGHNA and CDR2 YSLEER. Construction of the TCRbeta library involved unique molecular identifiers. TCRdb reprocessed the PCR reads with MiXCR, giving one entry per CDR3 protein. Altogether approximately 32,000 distinct CDR3 sequences are present, 5.5% to 7% being singletons, with the ten largest covering under 30%. Findings and caveats of the study: Roughly two months post-transplant, alpha-beta T cells reportedly originated from several hundred graft clones that had expanded.

Specimen: peripheral blood, collected 60 days after TCRalphabeta/CD19-depleted stem cell transplant. The gene calls are TRBV4-3 and TRBJ1-2, with D possibly TRBD1 on 5 matching bases. This sequence was found in a child under two years old who had a stem cell transplant for acute myeloid leukemia, so the T cells may come from the graft donor. The CDR3, as DNA: TGCGCCAGCAGCCAAGTAGGCAGTAAGGGGAACTATGGCTACACCTTC. Translated: CASSQVGSKGNYGYTF.